This passage covers 30 T cell receptor beta chains from one sample sequenced in a study of identical twins. TCRdb ran MiXCR on the 5' RACE reads and lists one entry per CDR3 protein. Here the sample spans fewer than 250,000 distinct CDR3 sequences, around 8% being singletons. This sample was shared with a second study, whose subject was yellow fever vaccine responses in identical twins.

What was sequenced was memory (CD45RO+) T cells sorted from blood. These receptors came from a woman aged 18 to 35 in good health.

The genes are TRBV28 and TRBJ2-7, with 7 bases that match TRBD1. Germline lookup yields CDR1 MDHEN and CDR2 SYDVKM. The CDR3 totals 15 residues. J lost 5 bases, V lost 7 bases, and 14 bases had no gene match. CDR3 region: CASTQWTGLENEQYF. As DNA, the CDR3 is TGTGCCAGCACCCAATGGACAGGTTTGGAAAACGAGCAGTACTTC.

V gene TRBV18 combines with J gene TRBJ1-5; D is ambiguous. This CDR3 comprises 15 residues. The V end lost 4 bases, the J end lost 5 bases, and 15 bases lay between the germline ends. Germline lookup yields CDR1 KGHSH and CDR2 LQKENI. The CDR3 protein is CASSQDKLRDQPQHF. DNA of the CDR3: TGTGCCAGCTCACAAGATAAATTGAGGGATCAGCCCCAGCATTTT.

Only a few counts were recorded for this clonotype. Sequence at one end of the junction differs from germline and may be a read error. The chain links TRBV6-5 to TRBJ2-3; 9 bases are shared with TRBD2. The CDR3 loop spans 16 amino acids. Germline V CDR1 and CDR2: MNHEY, SVGAGI. This CDR3 reads CASSDSTSGLTDTQYF. The CDR3, as DNA: TGTGCCAGCAGTGACTCGACTAGCGGCCTCACAGATACGCAGTATTTT.

This clonotype was detected a few times. The chain carries TRBV20-1 and TRBJ1-6; a possible D gene is TRBD1 (5 bases). This CDR3 comprises 15 residues. V was clipped by 0 bases and J by 3 bases, with 9 bases between them. The V gene's germline CDR1 is DFQATT and CDR2 SNEGSKA (reference sequence). The CDR3 loop is CSARDGALYNSPLHF. The CDR3 DNA follows: TGCAGTGCTAGAGATGGGGCTCTCTATAATTCACCCCTCCACTTT.

V usage is TRBV6-1 and J usage is TRBJ2-3; D is perhaps TRBD1 or TRBD2 (5 bases each). V lost 6 bases and J 0 bases, leaving 7 bases between the germline ends. CDR3 size: 13 residues. Germline V lookup: CDR1 MNHNS, CDR2 SASEGT. For the CDR3, the DNA is TGTGCCAGCAGCTGGGACAGCACAGATACGCAGTATTTT. Its protein is CASSWDSTDTQYF.

This chain connects TRBV28 to TRBJ2-6; D perhaps matches TRBD2 (6 bases). V was cut by 6 bases and J by 0 bases, with 9 bases left in between. The CDR3 is made up of 15 amino acids. Germline V gives CDR1 MDHEN, CDR2 SYDVKM. The CDR3 bases are TGTGCCAGCAGGACGGGAGACTCTGGGGCCAACGTCCTGACTTTC. Its protein product is CASRTGDSGANVLTF. Variable domain in full (rest from reference TRBV28 and TRBJ2-6): DVKVTQSSRYLVKRTGEKVFLECVQDMDHENMFWYRQDPGLGLRLIYFSYDVKMKEKGDIPEGYSVSREKKERFSLILESASTNQTSMYLCASRTGDSGANVLTFGAGSRLTVL.

This clonotype appeared a few times. The chain carries TRBV5-1 and TRBJ2-2, with 10 bases lining up with TRBD1. Per germline, CDR1 SGHRS and CDR2 YFSETQ. The length of the CDR3 is 15 residues. With 4 bases clipped from V and 4 bases from J, the junction kept 4 bases outside the gene matches. CDR3 sequence (DNA): TGCGCCAGCAGCCGGACAGGGGGTGGCACCGGGGAGCTGTTTTTT. Translating it yields CASSRTGGGTGELFF.

This clonotype was seen many times. The chain carries TRBV20-1 and TRBJ1-4, with no clear D. This CDR3 comprises 14 residues. V shed 5 bases and J shed 6 bases, with 16 bases lying between them. The germline V gene encodes CDR1 DFQATT and CDR2 SNEGSKA (reference sequence). The CDR3 loop is CSAGPDGSDEKLFF. The CDR3 DNA is TGCAGTGCTGGACCGGACGGGAGCGATGAAAAACTGTTTTTT.

This chain links TRBV7-2 with TRBJ2-3, with 12 positions matching TRBD2. V was pared by 7 bases and J by 4 bases, with 6 bases of the junction left unmatched. CDR3 length: 15 amino acids. Germline CDR1 is SGHTA and CDR2 is FQGNSA. This CDR3 reads CASMTSGRGSDTQYF. The CDR3 coding sequence is TGTGCCAGCATGACTAGCGGGAGAGGGTCAGATACGCAGTATTTT.

This clonotype was counted ten times or more. V gene TRBV10-1 combines with J gene TRBJ1-5, with D hard to call. The CDR3 spans 14 residues. The V gene lost 5 bases and the J gene lost 4 bases, with 12 bases spanning the gap. CDR1 is WNHNN and CDR2 is SYGVQD in the germline V gene (reference sequence). CDR3 bases: TGCGCCAGCAGTCCCGGGCCAGCAAATCAGCCCCAGCATTTT. It specifies CASSPGPANQPQHF.

This chain connects TRBV12-3 or TRBV12-4 to TRBJ2-3; TRBD1 matches 10 bases. V lost 5 bases and J lost 4; bases outside the gene matches: 6. The CDR3 runs to 15 residues. The CDR3 reads CASSTRQGAADTQYF. As DNA, the CDR3 is TGTGCCAGCAGTACAAGACAGGGGGCCGCAGATACGCAGTATTTT.

This clonotype was picked up a small number of times. The CDR3 is CASSLPAGQYEQYF. The DNA of the CDR3 is TGTGCCAGCAGCCTCCCGGCAGGGCAATACGAGCAGTACTTC. This chain joins TRBV28 and TRBJ2-7, with D maybe TRBD1 (5 bases). With 6 bases removed from V and 4 bases from J, the gap between germline ends came to 16 bases. Germline V lookup: CDR1 MDHEN, CDR2 SYDVKM. The CDR3 runs 14 residues.

This clonotype has a handful of counts. In DNA, the CDR3 is TGTGCCACCTTTGGTCTGAACACTGAAGCTTTCTTT. It codes for CATFGLNTEAFF. V gene TRBV6-5 combines with J gene TRBJ1-1; D gene uncertain. This CDR3 region has 12 residues. The V end was cut by 10 bases, the J end by 0 bases, with 9 bases between. Germline-derived CDR1 and CDR2 are MNHEY and SVGAGI.

This clonotype was seen a few times. J is TRBJ1-6 and V is TRBV9; the D is unclear. This CDR3 has 14 residues. CDR1 is SGDLS and CDR2 is YYNGEE in the germline V gene. Between the trimmed V and J ends, which lost 3 bases and 7 bases, there was a span of 11 bases. The CDR3 region has the DNA TGTGCCAGCAGCGATGGACTCGAAAATTCACCCCTCCACTTT. Protein sequence: CASSDGLENSPLHF.

This clonotype was recorded a few times. The chain carries TRBV20-1 and TRBJ1-3; D remains unclear. With 7 bases removed from V and 4 bases from J, the gap between germline ends came to 8 bases. There are 11 residues in the CDR3. Germline CDR1 DFQATT, CDR2 SNEGSKA (reference sequence). The CDR3 DNA follows: TGCAGTGTCGTGTCCGGAAACACCATATATTTT. Residues: CSVVSGNTIYF.

This clonotype was found many times. The chain links TRBV20-1 to TRBJ2-3, with 11 bases that match TRBD2. The CDR3 loop spans 13 amino acids. Unmatched junction bases numbered 2, after V lost 6 bases and J lost 3 bases. Germline CDR1 and CDR2: DFQATT and SNEGSKA (reference sequence). The chain's CDR3 is CSAIAGGTDTQYF. In nucleotides, the CDR3 is TGCAGTGCAATAGCGGGAGGGACAGATACGCAGTATTTT.

The chain has TRBV5-1 and TRBJ2-1; weak D call: TRBD2 (5 bases). Germline CDR1 is SGHRS and CDR2 is YFSETQ. The V end was cut by 5 bases, the J end by 0 bases, with 12 bases between. The CDR3 contains 15 residues. The CDR3 DNA reads TGCGCCAGCAGGGGATTGGGGAGCTCCTACAATGAGCAGTTCTTC. Translation gives CASRGLGSSYNEQFF.

This clonotype was detected only a few times. This rearrangement joins TRBV7-6 to TRBJ2-1; no definite D call. This CDR3 comprises 17 residues. With 5 bases removed from V and 0 bases from J, the gap between germline ends came to 17 bases. Germline V gene data show CDR1 as SGHVS and CDR2 as FNYEAQ. The DNA of the CDR3 is TGTGCCAGCAGCCCTCAGTCGGTTAAGAGCTCCTACAATGAGCAGTTCTTC. It yields the protein CASSPQSVKSSYNEQFF.

Only a few counts were recorded for this clonotype. The chain employs TRBV20-1 and TRBJ1-5; D might be TRBD1 (5 bases). The CDR3 is made up of 16 amino acids. Trimming removed 4 bases from V and 0 bases from J, with 16 bases in between. The germline gives CDR1 DFQATT, CDR2 SNEGSKA (reference sequence). CDR3 amino acids: CSATAGRINSNQPQHF. CDR3 bases: TGCAGTGCTACTGCAGGGCGTATTAATAGCAATCAGCCCCAGCATTTT.

This clonotype has a count of ten or more. The genes are TRBV5-1 and TRBJ1-1; D is perhaps TRBD1 (5 bases). The germline V gene has CDR1 SGHRS and CDR2 YFSETQ. V lost 1 base, J lost 1 base, and 11 bases lay in between. CDR3 length: 15 amino acids. The CDR3, as DNA: TGCGCCAGCAGCTTGTCGGGCAGGGCGAACACTGAAGCTTTCTTT. This codes for CASSLSGRANTEAFF.

This clonotype occurred many times. The chain employs TRBV29-1 and TRBJ2-5; possibly TRBD2 for D (5 bases). CDR3 length: 12 amino acids. Deletions cut 2 bases from V and 5 bases from J, with 9 bases between. Per germline, CDR1 SQVTM and CDR2 ANQGSEA. Here the CDR3 DNA reads TGCAGCGTTGAACGTAGCGAGGAGACCCAGTACTTC. This translates into CSVERSEETQYF.

A few counts support this clonotype. The chain recombines TRBV20-1 with TRBJ2-7; 13 bases map to TRBD2. CDR1 and CDR2 from the germline V gene are DFQATT and SNEGSKA (reference sequence). J was trimmed by 7 bases and V by 3 bases; bases with no gene match: 6. The CDR3 runs 14 residues. CDR3 in amino acids: CSASGTSGIREQYF. In nucleotides, the CDR3 is TGCAGTGCTAGCGGGACTAGCGGGATCCGTGAGCAGTACTTC.

The chain couples TRBV5-1 to TRBJ1-4; D ambiguous. Germline CDR1 and CDR2: SGHRS and YFSETQ. Trimming removed 0 bases at V and 2 bases at J, with 8 bases between. This CDR3 is built from 15 residues. CDR3 in DNA: TGCGCCAGCAGCTTGGAAGGTTCCACTAATGAAAAACTGTTTTTT. Protein sequence: CASSLEGSTNEKLFF.

This clonotype came up a few times. The chain combines TRBV5-1 with TRBJ1-1; no reliable D call. Germline CDR1 SGHRS, CDR2 YFSETQ. The CDR3 consists of 15 residues. V lost 1 base and J lost 2, with 12 bases in between. CDR3: CASSLTFTKNTEAFF. The CDR3 DNA is TGCGCCAGCAGCTTGACATTTACAAAAAACACTGAAGCTTTCTTT.

This chain joins TRBV12-3 or TRBV12-4 and TRBJ1-5, with D perhaps TRBD1 (5 bases). Trimming pared 4 bases from V and 5 bases from J, leaving 9 bases between. The CDR3 runs to 13 residues. The CDR3 loop is CASSSTTDQPQHF. The DNA of the CDR3 is TGTGCCAGCAGTTCGACGACAGATCAGCCCCAGCATTTT.

This clonotype was picked up many times. Here the CDR3 DNA reads TGCGCCAGCAGCCAGGGACTGACGAACACTGAAGCTTTCTTT. This sequence encodes CASSQGLTNTEAFF. V usage is TRBV5-1 and J usage is TRBJ1-1; D possibly corresponds to TRBD1 (5 bases). In germline, CDR1 is SGHRS, CDR2 YFSETQ. The V and J ends lost 4 bases and 1 base respectively, with 11 bases between them. The CDR3 extends over 14 amino acids.

There are many counts of this clonotype. The chain joins TRBV5-1 to TRBJ2-2; D might be TRBD2 (6 bases). This CDR3 is 17 amino acids long. The V gene's germline CDR1 is SGHRS and CDR2 YFSETQ. V was pared by 5 bases and J by 4 bases, with 21 bases between. DNA for the CDR3: TGCGCCAGCAGACTCCGGGACTCCGCCCAAGGCACCGGGGAGCTGTTTTTT. It specifies CASRLRDSAQGTGELFF.

This clonotype came up many times. J is TRBJ2-7 and V is TRBV3-1; no clear D gene. The germline V gene encodes CDR1 LGHDT and CDR2 YNNKEL (reference sequence). There are 14 residues in the CDR3. V lost 1 base and J lost 0, with 7 bases in between. The CDR3, as DNA: TGTGCCAGCAGCCAAGTTAGCCCCTCCTACGAGCAGTACTTC. Translating it yields CASSQVSPSYEQYF.

This chain uses TRBV5-1 with TRBJ2-2; unclear D gene. The CDR3 length is 13 residues. The germline V and J ends were trimmed by 3 bases and 7 bases, with 10 bases remaining between them. Germline V CDR1 and CDR2: SGHRS, YFSETQ. The CDR3 sequence is CASSSVLNGELFF. CDR3 nucleotide sequence: TGCGCCAGCAGCTCCGTCCTCAACGGGGAGCTGTTTTTT.

The table lists this clonotype with a few counts. The chain combines TRBV11-2 with TRBJ2-1; 11 bases are a match to TRBD2. The CDR3 loop spans 19 amino acids. CDR1 and CDR2 from the germline V gene are SGHAT and FQNNGV. V dropped 3 bases and J dropped 5; count of bases not matched to a gene: 15. CDR3 sequence reads: CASSLVRTSGGPSDNEQFF. CDR3 coding DNA: TGTGCCAGCAGCTTGGTACGAACTAGCGGGGGACCGTCAGACAATGAGCAGTTCTTC.